This TCR beta chain was found in a study of T cell responses to AZD1222 COVID-19 vaccine. Repertoires were generated with immunoSEQ multiplex PCR, while TCRdb's copy carries only in-frame clones and drops some. The sample records about 84,000 clones, 80% to 90% being singletons. Of note for this clone: Other DNA sequences in the same sample also yield this CDR3.

The source of this sequence is an adult who received the AZD1222 COVID-19 vaccine. This specimen consisted of peripheral blood, obtained 28 days after the second AZD1222 dose.

CDR3 in DNA: TGTGCCAGCAGTTTATCGTGGGAGACCCAGTACTTC. Translation gives CASSLSWETQYF. The V call is TRBV28, the J call TRBJ2-5; D gene ambiguous. The V end was cut by 1 base, the J end by 5 bases, with 5 bases between. The germline V gene has CDR1 MDHEN and CDR2 SYDVKM. The CDR3 spans 12 residues.